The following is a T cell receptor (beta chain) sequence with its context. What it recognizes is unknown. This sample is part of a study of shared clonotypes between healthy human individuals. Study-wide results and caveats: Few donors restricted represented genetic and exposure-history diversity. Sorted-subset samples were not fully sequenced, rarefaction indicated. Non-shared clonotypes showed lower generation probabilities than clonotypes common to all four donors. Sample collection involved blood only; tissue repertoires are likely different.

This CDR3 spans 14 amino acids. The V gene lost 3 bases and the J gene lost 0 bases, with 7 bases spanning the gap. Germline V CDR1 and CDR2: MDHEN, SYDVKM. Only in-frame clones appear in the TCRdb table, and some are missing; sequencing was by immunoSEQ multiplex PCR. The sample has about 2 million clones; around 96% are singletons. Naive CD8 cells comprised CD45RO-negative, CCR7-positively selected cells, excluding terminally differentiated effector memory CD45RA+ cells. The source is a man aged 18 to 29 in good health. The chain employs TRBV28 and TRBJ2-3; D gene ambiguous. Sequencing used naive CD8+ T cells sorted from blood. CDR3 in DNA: TGTGCCAGCAGTTTCTCATCGAGCACAGATACGCAGTATTTT. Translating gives CASSFSSSTDTQYF. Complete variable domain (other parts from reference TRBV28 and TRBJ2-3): DVKVTQSSRYLVKRTGEKVFLECVQDMDHENMFWYRQDPGLGLRLIYFSYDVKMKEKGDIPEGYSVSREKKERFSLILESASTNQTSMYLCASSFSSSTDTQYFGPGTRLTVL.